The clone carrying this T cell receptor beta chain was seen more than once but under ten times. Stable hyperthyroidism meant no progression to ophthalmopathy within 18 months of follow-up. The source of the sample is a study of Graves' ophthalmopathy and Graves' hyperthyroidism. V dropped 3 bases and J dropped 8 bases, with 14 bases sitting between them. Germline lookup yields CDR1 SGDLS and CDR2 YYNGEE. The CDR3 extends over 13 amino acids. RNA transcripts were the template, and TCR beta CDR3 regions were amplified from them. HTBI primers were used in a first-round RT-PCR, which preceded a second-round multiplex PCR. TCRdb redid the calling of the multiplex PCR reads with MiXCR, one entry per CDR3 protein. Of just over 600,000 distinct CDR3 sequences in the sample, about 20% were seen once.

The chain recombines TRBV9 with TRBJ1-1; D is uncertain. The sequence was obtained from a woman younger than 30 with stable Graves' hyperthyroidism. Some clones in this sample may be carry-over from other donors' samples. Material for sequencing was peripheral blood. CDR3 amino acids: CASSGRRDLEAFF. Written as DNA, the CDR3 is TGTGCCAGCAGCGGCCGTCGGGATTTAGAAGCTTTCTTT.